The 23 T cell receptor beta chains below all came from one sample that was sequenced in a study of control samples from healthy donors and cancer patients. Method: immunoSEQ multiplex PCR; TCRdb's copy keeps in-frame clones and lacks some. The sample includes about 49,000 clones, 65% to 90% of them seen just once. Sequencing was carried out using PBMCs. These receptors originate from a woman aged 50 to 60 with lung cancer.

The chain carries TRBV9 and TRBJ1-1; D perhaps matches TRBD1 (5 bases). Germline values: CDR1 SGDLS, CDR2 YYNGEE. The germline V and J ends were trimmed by 4 bases and 1 base, with 11 bases remaining between them. There are 14 residues in the CDR3. The CDR3 here is CASSPRDRNTEAFF. CDR3 DNA sequence: TGTGCCAGCAGCCCCCGAGACAGGAACACTGAAGCTTTCTTT.

J is TRBJ1-6 and V is TRBV18; D unclear. V was shortened by 1 base and J by 5 bases, with 3 bases between the two germline ends. The length of the CDR3 is 13 residues. Germline loops: CDR1 KGHSH, CDR2 LQKENI. The CDR3 sequence is CASSPLDNSPLHF. Written as DNA, the CDR3 is TGTGCCAGCTCACCACTGGATAATTCACCCCTCCACTTT.

About this clone: Other DNA sequences from this sample encode an identical CDR3 as well. V is TRBV12-3 or TRBV12-4 and J is TRBJ1-2; maybe TRBD1 (5 bases). The CDR3 covers 13 residues. The ends were cut back, 2 bases at V and 4 bases at J, with 8 bases in the middle. DNA of the CDR3: TGTGCCAGCAGTTTAAGGGGAGGCTATGGCTACACCTTC. The encoded protein is CASSLRGGYGYTF.

The chain links TRBV5-1 to TRBJ1-2; D might be TRBD1 (5 bases). The CDR3 covers 15 residues. Per the germline V gene, CDR1 is SGHRS and CDR2 is YFSETQ. V shed 4 bases and J shed 2 bases, with 15 bases lying between them. The CDR3 DNA is TGCGCCAGCAGCACTCCCCTCCCAGGGAACTATGGCTACACCTTC. Encoded protein: CASSTPLPGNYGYTF.

V gene TRBV28 combines with J gene TRBJ2-3; D is tentatively TRBD1 or TRBD2 (5 bases each). In germline, CDR1 is MDHEN, CDR2 SYDVKM. The CDR3 has 15 amino acids. V dropped 7 bases and J dropped 2 bases, with 16 bases sitting between them. CDR3 DNA: TGTGCCAGCATTCTGGCAGGGACCCCCACAGATACGCAGTATTTT. Translating it yields CASILAGTPTDTQYF.

This chain uses TRBV28 with TRBJ1-1; D possibly corresponds to TRBD1 (6 bases). This CDR3 contains 14 residues. Germline lookup yields CDR1 MDHEN and CDR2 SYDVKM. V gave up 4 bases and J gave up 4 bases, with 13 bases separating them. The CDR3 nucleotides read TGTGCCAGCAGTTCCCTGGGGGGCTTCACTGAAGCTTTCTTT. The encoded protein is CASSSLGGFTEAFF.

The gene calls are TRBV11-2 and TRBJ2-2; 8 bases match TRBD1. V lost 1 base, J lost 4 bases, and 2 bases stayed unmatched. Germline V gene sequence: CDR1 SGHAT, CDR2 FQNNGV. The CDR3 is 15 amino acids. CDR3 loop: CASSLGQGTTGELFF. The CDR3 nucleotides are TGTGCCAGCAGCTTAGGACAGGGGACCACCGGGGAGCTGTTTTTT.

The chain joins TRBV4-1 to TRBJ1-6; D uncertain. V lost 1 base, J lost 11 bases, and 15 bases lay in between. Germline CDR1 MGHRA, CDR2 YSYEKL. This CDR3 contains 15 residues. CDR3 in amino acids: CASSQVQSESPPLHF. CDR3 DNA sequence: TGCGCCAGCAGCCAAGTTCAGTCAGAAAGCCCACCCCTCCACTTT.

Only one count was recorded for this clone. The chain joins TRBV9 to TRBJ1-5; D uncertain. The CDR3 spans 16 residues. CDR1 and CDR2 from the germline V gene are SGDLS and YYNGEE. With 2 bases removed from V and 4 bases from J, the gap between germline ends came to 16 bases. CDR3 loop: CASSVGDRAGNQPQHF. In nucleotides, the CDR3 is TGTGCCAGCAGCGTCGGAGATAGGGCTGGGAATCAGCCCCAGCATTTT.

This clone has a single count. The chain couples TRBV7-2 to TRBJ2-4, with D possibly being TRBD1 (7 bases). The V end was cut by 5 bases, the J end by 11 bases, with 19 bases between. Germline CDR1 is SGHTA and CDR2 is FQGNSA. The CDR3 spans 14 residues. CDR3 sequence reads: CASSVGGTEIVQYF. The CDR3 bases are TGTGCCAGCAGCGTAGGCGGGACAGAAATTGTTCAGTACTTC.

This chain's CDR3 is CSVETGDYGYTF. The CDR3 DNA is TGCAGCGTCGAGACTGGTGACTATGGCTACACCTTC. The V call is TRBV29-1, the J call TRBJ1-2; D gene ambiguous. Between the trimmed V and J ends, which lost 6 bases and 3 bases, there was a span of 11 bases. This CDR3 comprises 12 residues. Germline CDR1 and CDR2: SQVTM and ANQGSEA.

The rearrangement uses TRBV3-1 (or the pseudogene TRBV3-2) and TRBJ1-1; no clear D. V was shortened by 7 bases and J by 8 bases, with 11 bases between the two germline ends. Germline V gene sequence: CDR1 LGHDT, CDR2 YNNKEL (reference sequence). This CDR3 is 11 amino acids long. This chain's CDR3 is CASTPGGEAFF. The DNA for the CDR3 is TGTGCCAGCACCCCGGGCGGAGAAGCTTTCTTT.

The chain combines TRBV6-5 with TRBJ1-5; 7 bases map to TRBD1. V trimming: 7 bases; J trimming: 6 bases; junction bases outside the gene matches: 9. The CDR3 extends over 14 amino acids. The germline V gene encodes CDR1 MNHEY and CDR2 SVGAGI. CDR3 nucleotide sequence: TGTGCCAGCAAACCGGGACAGAGAAGTCAGCCCCAGCATTTT. Its protein product is CASKPGQRSQPQHF.

The rearrangement uses TRBV3-1 (or the pseudogene TRBV3-2) and TRBJ2-6; D remains unclear. Germline V CDR1 and CDR2: LGHDT, YNNKEL (reference sequence). This CDR3 has 15 residues. Deletions cut 3 bases from V and 0 bases from J, with 6 bases between. The CDR3 reads CASSHWGSGANVLTF. DNA for the CDR3: TGTGCCAGCAGCCATTGGGGCTCTGGGGCCAACGTCCTGACTTTC.

The gene calls are TRBV7-9 and TRBJ2-1; D is possibly TRBD1 (6 bases). CDR3 size: 16 residues. V was cut by 7 bases and J by 10 bases, with 26 bases left in between. Germline V gene data show CDR1 as SEHNR and CDR2 as FQNEAQ (reference sequence). CDR3 coding DNA: TGTGCCAGCACCACGGTCCGGGACACCCAACGGGGAGAGCAGTTCTTC. The encoded protein is CASTTVRDTQRGEQFF. The full variable domain, in which reference TRBV7-9 and TRBJ2-1 provide the parts outside the CDR3, is DTGVSQNPRHKITKRGQNVTFRCDPISEHNRLYWYRQTLGQGPEFLTYFQNEAQLEKSRLLSDRFSAERPKGSFSTLEIQRTEQGDSAMYLCASTTVRDTQRGEQFFGPGTRLTVL.

The chain uses TRBV27 and TRBJ1-1, with unresolved D. The V gene lost 6 bases and the J gene lost 3 bases, with 14 bases spanning the gap. Germline CDR1 and CDR2: MNHEY and SMNVEV (reference sequence). The CDR3 covers 14 residues. CDR3 residues: CASSPGFMDTEAFF. In DNA form, the CDR3 reads TGTGCCAGCAGCCCGGGGTTCATGGACACTGAAGCTTTCTTT.

The chain recombines TRBV25-1 with TRBJ1-1; tentative D call: TRBD1 (5 bases). The CDR3 runs 13 residues. Germline V CDR1 and CDR2: MGHDK, SYGVNS. V was shortened by 6 bases and J by 5 bases, with 13 bases between the two germline ends. This CDR3 is CASRGTQGTEAFF. The CDR3 coding sequence is TGTGCCAGCAGAGGAACCCAGGGAACTGAAGCTTTCTTT. Filled out from reference TRBV25-1 and TRBJ1-1, the complete variable domain reads EADIYQTPRYLVIGTGKKITLECSQTMGHDKMYWYQQDPGMELHLIHYSYGVNSTEKGDLSSESTVSRIRTEHFPLTLESARPSHTSQYLCASRGTQGTEAFFGQGTRLTVV.

J is TRBJ2-1 and V is TRBV7-2; D possibly matches TRBD1 or TRBD2 (6 bases each). The CDR3 loop spans 15 amino acids. V was trimmed by 4 bases and J by 10 bases, leaving 20 bases between them. Looked up from germline, CDR1 is SGHTA and CDR2 is FQGNSA. CDR3 sequence reads: CASSSGTLPRGEQFF. The CDR3 DNA follows: TGTGCCAGCAGCTCGGGGACTCTTCCCAGGGGCGAGCAGTTCTTC.

CDR3: CASSYSIRRNEQFF. The DNA for the CDR3 is TGTGCCAGCAGTTACTCGATTCGGCGAAATGAGCAGTTCTTC. V is TRBV6-2 or TRBV6-3 and J is TRBJ2-1; D remains unclear. The germline V gene has CDR1 MNHEY and CDR2 SVGEGT. The CDR3 consists of 14 residues. Trimming stripped 0 bases from V and 7 bases from J, with 10 bases between.

This chain links TRBV30 with TRBJ2-5, with D maybe TRBD1 (6 bases). Looked up from germline, CDR1 is GTSNPN and CDR2 is SVGIG (reference sequence). There are 14 residues in the CDR3. Trimming took 0 bases from V and 2 from J, leaving 10 bases between them. In nucleotides, the CDR3 is TGTGCCTGGAGTGTACAGGGTGGGCAAGAGACCCAGTACTTC. Residues: CAWSVQGGQETQYF. Complete variable domain (other parts from reference TRBV30 and TRBJ2-5): SQTIHQWPATLVQPVGSPLSLECTVEGTSNPNLYWYRQAAGRGLQLLFYSVGIGQISSEVPQNLSASRPQDRQFILSSKKLLLSDSGFYLCAWSVQGGQETQYFGPGTRLLVL.

This chain uses TRBV3-1 (or the pseudogene TRBV3-2) with TRBJ2-5; a weak D match, TRBD2 (6 bases). Germline V CDR1 and CDR2: LGHDT, YNNKEL (reference sequence). This CDR3 has 15 amino acids. V lost 3 bases and J 2 bases, leaving 13 bases between the germline ends. DNA for the CDR3: TGTGCCAGCAGCCAGTTGGAGGGTCAACAAGAGACCCAGTACTTC. Translation gives CASSQLEGQQETQYF.

This chain joins TRBV6-5 and TRBJ1-1; possibly TRBD1 for D (6 bases). The CDR3 is 12 amino acids. Germline values: CDR1 MNHEY, CDR2 SVGAGI. V lost 7 bases and J 1 base, leaving 7 bases between the germline ends. The CDR3 coding sequence is TGTGCCAGCACGGGACAGAACACTGAAGCTTTCTTT. Translation: CASTGQNTEAFF.

The rearrangement joins TRBV20-1 to TRBJ1-2, with a possible D match to TRBD1 (6 bases). Trimming took off 3 bases at V and 3 bases at J, with 11 bases between the two ends. CDR1 and CDR2 from the germline V gene are DFQATT and SNEGSKA (reference sequence). This CDR3 comprises 13 residues. This CDR3 reads CSASSNRDYGYTF. The CDR3 coding sequence is TGCAGTGCTAGTAGCAACAGGGACTATGGCTACACCTTC.